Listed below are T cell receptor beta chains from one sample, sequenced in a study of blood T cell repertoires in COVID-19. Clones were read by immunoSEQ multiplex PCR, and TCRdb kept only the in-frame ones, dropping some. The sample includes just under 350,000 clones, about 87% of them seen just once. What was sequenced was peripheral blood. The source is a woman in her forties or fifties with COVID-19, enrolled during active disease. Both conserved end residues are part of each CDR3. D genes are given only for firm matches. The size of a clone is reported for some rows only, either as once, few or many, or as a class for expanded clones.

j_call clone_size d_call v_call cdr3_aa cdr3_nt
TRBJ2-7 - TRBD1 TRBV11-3 CASSPTDRGTYEQYF TGTGCCAGCAGCCCAACCGACAGGGGAACCTACGAGCAGTACTTC
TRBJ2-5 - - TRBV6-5 CASRRGRAQETQYF TGTGCCAGCAGACGGGGTAGGGCCCAAGAGACCCAGTACTTC
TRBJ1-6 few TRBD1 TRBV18 CASSPTGGNSPLHF TGTGCCAGCTCACCAACAGGGGGAAATTCACCCCTCCACTTT
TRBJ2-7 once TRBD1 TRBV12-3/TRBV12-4 CASSPGQTGEQYF TGTGCCAGCAGTCCGGGACAGACGGGGGAGCAGTACTTC
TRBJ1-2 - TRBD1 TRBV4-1 CASSQPLSGTGGPNYGYTF TGCGCCAGCAGCCAACCGCTATCCGGGACAGGGGGCCCTAACTATGGCTACACCTTC
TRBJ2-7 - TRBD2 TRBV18 CASSRTSGMRDEQYF TGTGCCAGCTCGCGGACTAGCGGGATGAGGGACGAGCAGTACTTC
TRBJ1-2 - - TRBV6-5 CASSYSKNGDYGYTF TGTGCCAGCAGTTACTCGAAGAACGGGGACTATGGCTACACCTTC
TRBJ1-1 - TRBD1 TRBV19 CASSHRGPNEAFF TGTGCCAGTAGTCACAGGGGGCCAAACGAAGCTTTCTTT
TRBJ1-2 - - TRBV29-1 CSVELPFGYTF TGCAGCGTTGAACTCCCCTTTGGCTACACCTTC
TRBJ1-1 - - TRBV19 CATQRDVNTEAFF TGTGCCACCCAGCGCGACGTGAACACTGAAGCTTTCTTT
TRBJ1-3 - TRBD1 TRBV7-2 CASSLVSTGGVGNTIYF TGTGCCAGCAGCTTAGTTAGTACAGGGGGCGTTGGAAACACCATATATTTT
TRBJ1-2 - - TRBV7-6 CASSLTATDGYTF TGTGCCAGCAGCTTAACAGCCACAGATGGCTACACCTTC
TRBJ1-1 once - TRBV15 CATSRLRTVNTEAFF TGTGCCACCAGCAGGCTCAGGACAGTGAACACTGAAGCTTTCTTT
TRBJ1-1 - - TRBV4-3 CASSQDIRSPEAFF TGCGCCAGCAGCCAAGATATACGGAGCCCTGAAGCTTTCTTT
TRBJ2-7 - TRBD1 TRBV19 CASSIEDRAGREQYF TGTGCCAGTAGTATAGAGGACAGGGCCGGTCGCGAGCAGTACTTC
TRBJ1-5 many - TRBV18 CASSPYSLTWRGNQPQHF TGTGCCAGCTCACCATATTCCCTTACGTGGAGGGGCAATCAGCCCCAGCATTTT
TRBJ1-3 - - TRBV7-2 CASSLSRTGNTIYF TGTGCCAGCAGCTTATCTAGGACTGGAAACACCATATATTTT
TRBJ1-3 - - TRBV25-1 CASSDSLPNTIYF TGTGCCAGCAGTGACTCCCTCCCGAACACCATATATTTT
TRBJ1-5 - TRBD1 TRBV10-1 CASGTTGGFQPQHF TGCGCCAGCGGGACGACAGGGGGGTTTCAGCCCCAGCATTTT
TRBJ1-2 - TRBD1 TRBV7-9 CASSSNRGRLHGGYTF TGTGCCAGCAGCTCGAACAGGGGGCGCCTCCACGGTGGCTACACCTTC
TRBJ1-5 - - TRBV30 CAWSSGGWDNQPQHF TGTGCCTGGAGTTCCGGGGGGTGGGACAATCAGCCCCAGCATTTT
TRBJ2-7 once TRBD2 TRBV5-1 CASKSYLAGGYEQYF TGCGCCAGCAAATCATACCTAGCGGGAGGTTACGAGCAGTACTTC
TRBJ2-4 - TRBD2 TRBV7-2 CASSLYLAGGEAKNIQYF TGTGCCAGCAGCTTATATCTTGCGGGAGGGGAAGCCAAAAACATTCAGTACTTC
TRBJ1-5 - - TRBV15 CATSRDDPGWEPQHF TGTGCCACCAGCAGAGATGACCCGGGGTGGGAGCCCCAGCATTTT
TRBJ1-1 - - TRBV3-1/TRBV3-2 CASGPRGWTEAFF TGTGCCAGCGGGCCAAGGGGCTGGACTGAAGCTTTCTTT
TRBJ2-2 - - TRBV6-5 CASRKGANTGELFF TGTGCCAGCAGAAAGGGGGCGAACACCGGGGAGCTGTTTTTT
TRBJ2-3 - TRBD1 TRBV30 CAWGTGTGTLDTQYF TGTGCCTGGGGGACCGGGACAGGGACTCTGGATACGCAGTATTTT
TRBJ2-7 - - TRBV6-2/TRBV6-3 CASSYDRTDYEQYF TGTGCCAGCAGTTACGATCGGACAGACTACGAGCAGTACTTC
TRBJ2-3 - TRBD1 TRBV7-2 CASSLRTGAGDTQYF TGTGCCAGCAGCCTCCGGACAGGGGCAGGGGATACGCAGTATTTT
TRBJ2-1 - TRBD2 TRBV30 CAWSGEGGSYNEQFF TGTGCCTGGAGTGGCGAGGGAGGGTCCTACAATGAGCAGTTCTTC
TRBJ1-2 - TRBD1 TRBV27 CASSFLGQGNYGYTF TGTGCCAGCAGTTTCCTAGGACAGGGGAACTATGGCTACACCTTC
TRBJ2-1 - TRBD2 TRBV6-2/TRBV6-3 CASSQLAGGPAYNEQFF TGTGCCAGCAGCCAACTAGCGGGAGGGCCGGCGTACAATGAGCAGTTCTTC
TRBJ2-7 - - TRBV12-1 CASRAAAASYEQYF TGTGCCAGCCGCGCGGCGGCAGCCTCCTACGAGCAGTACTTC
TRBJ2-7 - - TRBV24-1 CATEGYEQYF TGTGCCACCGAGGGCTACGAGCAGTACTTC
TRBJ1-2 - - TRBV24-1 CATSDTGSGYTF TGTGCCACCAGTGATACAGGGAGCGGCTACACCTTC
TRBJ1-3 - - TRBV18 CASSLGQSSGNTIYF TGTGCCAGCTCACTCGGACAGAGCTCTGGAAACACCATATATTTT
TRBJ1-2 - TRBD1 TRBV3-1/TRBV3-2 CASSLPTGGYTF TGTGCCAGCAGCCTTCCGACAGGGGGCTACACCTTC
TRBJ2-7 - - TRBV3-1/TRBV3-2 CASSIERGQAQTYEQYF TGTGCCAGCAGCATAGAGCGGGGACAAGCCCAAACCTACGAGCAGTACTTC
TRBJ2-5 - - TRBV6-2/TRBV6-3 CASSYPGIKTQYF TGTGCCAGCAGTTACCCAGGTATCAAGACCCAGTACTTC
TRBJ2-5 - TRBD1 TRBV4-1 CASSQGQAEETQYF TGCGCCAGCAGCCAGGGACAGGCGGAGGAGACCCAGTACTTC
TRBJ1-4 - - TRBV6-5 CASSYSTATNEKLFF TGTGCCAGCAGTTACTCGACAGCAACTAATGAAAAACTGTTTTTT
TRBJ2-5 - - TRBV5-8 CASSFVLQETQYF TGTGCCAGCAGCTTCGTACTCCAAGAGACCCAGTACTTC
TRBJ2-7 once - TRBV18 CASSPIGNGEQYF TGTGCCAGCTCACCTATCGGGAATGGGGAGCAGTACTTC
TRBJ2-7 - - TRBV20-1 CSARVRGEQYF TGCAGTGCTAGAGTTCGAGGCGAGCAGTACTTC
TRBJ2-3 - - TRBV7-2 CASSLVWTMGNTQYF TGTGCCAGCAGCTTAGTCTGGACTATGGGAAATACGCAGTATTTT
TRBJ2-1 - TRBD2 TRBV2 CASRTSGGQFF TGTGCCAGCAGGACTAGCGGGGGTCAGTTCTTC
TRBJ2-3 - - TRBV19 CASSNLLISSTDTQYF TGTGCCAGTAGTAACCTCCTAATATCTAGCACAGATACGCAGTATTTT
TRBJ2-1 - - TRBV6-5 CASSYRVASYNEQFF TGTGCCAGCAGTTACCGGGTGGCCTCCTACAATGAGCAGTTCTTC
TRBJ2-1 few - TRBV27 CASSLSRWASYNEQFF TGTGCCAGCAGTTTATCAAGGTGGGCCAGTTACAATGAGCAGTTCTTC
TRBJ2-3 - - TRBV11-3 CASSLDGVGVSTDTQYF TGTGCCAGCAGCTTAGACGGGGTCGGGGTTAGCACAGATACGCAGTATTTT
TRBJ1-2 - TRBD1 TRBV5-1 CASSLQADRSLGGYTF TGCGCCAGCAGCTTGCAAGCGGACAGGTCGTTAGGTGGCTACACCTTC
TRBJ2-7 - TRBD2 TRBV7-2 CASSLDSGKSYEQYF TGTGCCAGCAGCTTAGATAGCGGGAAATCCTACGAGCAGTACTTC
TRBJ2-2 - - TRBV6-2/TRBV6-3 CASSYSTVTTGELFF TGTGCCAGCAGCTACTCGACAGTTACGACCGGGGAGCTGTTTTTT
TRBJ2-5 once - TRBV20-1 CSASPSVETQYF TGCAGTGCTAGTCCTAGCGTGGAGACCCAGTACTTC
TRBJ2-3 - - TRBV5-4 CASSFSVDTQYF TGTGCCAGCAGCTTCTCGGTAGATACGCAGTATTTT
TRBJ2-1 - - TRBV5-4 CASSPKGGPEQFF TGTGCCAGCAGCCCCAAGGGGGGGCCTGAGCAGTTCTTC
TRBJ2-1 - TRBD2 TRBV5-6 CASSYGLAGADEQFF TGTGCCAGCAGCTACGGACTAGCGGGAGCTGATGAGCAGTTCTTC